Each of the 24 T cell receptor beta chains below was sequenced from the same sample in a study of cytomegalovirus exposure and HLA in healthy donors. PCR was performed using 60 Vbeta and 13 Jbeta primers. Produced via immunoSEQ multiplex PCR; TCRdb's table is partial and in-frame only. The repertoire holds about 160,000 clones, with about three quarters as singletons. Sequencing used PBMCs. The receptors originated from a female donor in good health and CMV-seronegative.

The gene calls are TRBV19 and TRBJ2-5, with D tentatively TRBD2 (5 bases). The CDR3 contains 14 residues. Trimming shortened V by 0 bases and J by 1 base, and 6 bases separated the two germline ends. The germline V gene has CDR1 LNHDA and CDR2 SQIVND (reference sequence). This chain's CDR3 is CASSIEGSQETQYF. The CDR3 DNA sequence: TGTGCCAGTAGTATAGAAGGGAGCCAAGAGACCCAGTACTTC.

The chain links TRBV4-1 to TRBJ1-1, with a tentative D call TRBD1 (5 bases). This CDR3 is built from 13 residues. Germline CDR1 MGHRA, CDR2 YSYEKL. V was clipped by 5 bases and J by 3 bases, with 10 bases between them. CDR3: CASSTGGDTEAFF. CDR3 nucleotides: TGCGCCAGCAGCACGGGGGGGGACACTGAAGCTTTCTTT.

The chain recombines TRBV15 with TRBJ2-2; 7 nucleotides align to TRBD2. CDR1 is LNHNV and CDR2 is YYDKDF in the germline V gene (reference sequence). CDR3 size: 16 residues. The V and J ends lost 0 bases and 7 bases, in that order; junction bases with no gene match: 8. CDR3 sequence: CATSRDRVSGVGELFF. CDR3 bases: TGTGCCACCAGCAGAGATCGAGTCAGCGGGGTCGGGGAGCTGTTTTTT.

V usage is TRBV5-4 and J usage is TRBJ2-1, with 10 bases that match TRBD2. The trim removed 4 bases at V and 6 bases at J, leaving 10 bases unmatched. This CDR3 has 16 amino acids. CDR1 is SGHNT, CDR2 YYREEE, per germline (reference sequence). The CDR3 region has the DNA TGTGCCAGCAGCCAAGATATCGCTAGCGGGAGCAATGAGCAGTTCTTC. This codes for CASSQDIASGSNEQFF. Based on the CDR3 plus reference TRBV5-4 and TRBJ2-1, the full variable domain is ETGVTQSPTHLIKTRGQQVTLRCSSQSGHNTVSWYQQALGQGPQFIFQYYREEENGRGNFPPRFSGLQFPNYSSELNVNALELDDSALYLCASSQDIASGSNEQFFGPGTRLTVL.

V gene TRBV28 combines with J gene TRBJ1-5; TRBD1 is a possible D gene (5 bases). This CDR3 is built from 17 residues. V dropped 6 bases and J dropped 1 base, with 19 bases sitting between them. The germline V gene encodes CDR1 MDHEN and CDR2 SYDVKM. Here the CDR3 DNA reads TGTGCCAGCAGCCTCATCGGGACCGCGGGAAGCAATCAGCCCCAGCATTTT. The encoded protein is CASSLIGTAGSNQPQHF.

The V call is TRBV30, the J call TRBJ1-3; D remains ambiguous. V was cut by 4 bases and J by 2 bases, with 9 bases left in between. This CDR3 has 13 amino acids. Germline values: CDR1 GTSNPN, CDR2 SVGIG (reference sequence). The CDR3 sequence is CAWKPGAGNTIYF. For the CDR3, the DNA is TGTGCCTGGAAACCAGGCGCTGGAAACACCATATATTTT.

The chain has TRBV18 and TRBJ2-7; D perhaps matches TRBD2 (6 bases). This CDR3 has 15 amino acids. V dropped 3 bases and J dropped 2 bases, with 14 bases sitting between them. CDR1 KGHSH and CDR2 LQKENI come from the germline V gene. CDR3 sequence (DNA): TGTGCCAGCTCACCCCCCTCGGGACTCCCCTACGAGCAGTACTTC. It is translated as CASSPPSGLPYEQYF.

J is TRBJ1-1 and V is TRBV9; D gene unclear. Germline CDR1 is SGDLS and CDR2 is YYNGEE. V lost 3 bases to trimming and J lost 1 base, with 7 bases between them. This CDR3 spans 13 amino acids. In DNA, the CDR3 is TGTGCCAGCAGCGAGGGAGGGAACACTGAAGCTTTCTTT. The encoded protein is CASSEGGNTEAFF.

Turning to this clone: Germline is not matched at one junction end, which may reflect a read error. V usage is TRBV7-9 and J usage is TRBJ1-3, with D maybe TRBD1 (5 bases). The CDR3 has 16 amino acids. CDR1 is SEHNR and CDR2 is FQNEAQ in the germline V gene (reference sequence). In DNA, the CDR3 is TGTTCCAGCAGCTCCCATGGGGCTGAAAGAGGAAACACCATATATTTT. It is translated as CSSSSHGAERGNTIYF.

The rearrangement links TRBV4-1 to TRBJ2-6; 7 bases match TRBD1. The CDR3 runs 18 residues. The junction had 9 bases not matched to a gene; V was cut back by 2 bases and J by 2 bases. The germline V gene has CDR1 MGHRA and CDR2 YSYEKL. CDR3 amino acids: CASSQRQGVFPGANVLTF. The CDR3 DNA reads TGCGCCAGCAGCCAACGCCAGGGGGTATTTCCTGGGGCCAACGTCCTGACTTTC.

The chain couples TRBV2 to TRBJ1-1, with D possibly being TRBD1 (5 bases). With 6 bases removed from V and 4 bases from J, the gap between germline ends came to 15 bases. This CDR3 comprises 14 residues. In germline, CDR1 is SNHLY, CDR2 FYNNEI. CDR3: CASRSREAGTEAFF. CDR3 sequence (DNA): TGTGCCAGCAGATCCAGGGAGGCGGGCACTGAAGCTTTCTTT. The full variable domain, rest sourced from reference TRBV2 and TRBJ1-1, is EPEVTQTPSHQVTQMGQEVILRCVPISNHLYFYWYRQILGQKVEFLVSFYNNEISEKSEIFDDQFSVERPDGSNFTLKIRSTKLEDSAMYFCASRSREAGTEAFFGQGTRLTVV.

Concerning this clone itself: This same CDR3 is encoded by further DNA sequences in the sample. This chain joins TRBV9 and TRBJ1-1; 7 bases align to TRBD1. V lost 4 bases to trimming and J lost 1 base; unmatched junction nucleotides: 10. Germline V gene sequence: CDR1 SGDLS, CDR2 YYNGEE. This CDR3 spans 16 amino acids. The CDR3 here is CASSPGPRTGNTEAFF. CDR3 sequence (DNA): TGTGCCAGCAGCCCCGGACCCCGGACAGGGAACACTGAAGCTTTCTTT.

The chain has TRBV6-6 and TRBJ1-3, with D possibly TRBD1 on 6 matching bases. From germline, CDR1 is MNHNY and CDR2 SVGAGI (reference sequence). The ends were cut back, 1 base at V and 0 bases at J, with 10 bases in the middle. The length of the CDR3 is 16 residues. Here the CDR3 DNA reads TGTGCCAGCAGTTACTTGGAAGGGGGCTCTGGAAACACCATATATTTT. Its translation is CASSYLEGGSGNTIYF.

The chain has TRBV11-2 and TRBJ2-5, with 12 positions matching TRBD2. V was clipped by 2 bases and J by 4 bases; unmatched bases: 2. CDR3 length equals 15 residues. The germline V gene has CDR1 SGHAT and CDR2 FQNNGV. CDR3 amino acids: CASSLSSGGAETQYF. CDR3 bases: TGTGCCAGCAGCTTATCTAGCGGGGGGGCAGAGACCCAGTACTTC. The entire variable domain, with the rest obtained from reference TRBV11-2 and TRBJ2-5, is as follows: EAGVAQSPRYKIIEKRQSVAFWCNPISGHATLYWYQQILGQGPKLLIQFQNNGVVDDSQLPKDRFSAERLKGVDSTLKIQPAKLEDSAVYLCASSLSSGGAETQYFGPGTRLLVL.

This clone was picked up a small number of times. The chain combines TRBV5-3 with TRBJ2-1, with TRBD2 as a possible D gene (5 bases). TRBV5-3 qualifies as an ORF whose function is uncertain. V was clipped by 1 base and J by 7 bases, with 18 bases between them. The CDR3 spans 16 residues. The DNA of the CDR3 is TGTGCCAGAAGCTTGAGCGGAAGGACTTCTGTAAATGAGCAGTTCTTC. Its protein is CARSLSGRTSVNEQFF.

The V call is TRBV28, the J call TRBJ2-1; TRBD2 is a possible D gene (6 bases). Germline V lookup: CDR1 MDHEN, CDR2 SYDVKM. Trimming stripped 11 bases from V and 3 bases from J, with 23 bases between. The CDR3 totals 16 residues. The CDR3 protein is CASQSREAGFYNEQFF. CDR3 in DNA: TGTGCCTCACAATCCAGGGAAGCGGGTTTCTACAATGAGCAGTTCTTC.

The rearrangement links TRBV18 to TRBJ1-1; D uncertain. Germline-derived CDR1 and CDR2 are KGHSH and LQKENI. Trimming stripped 3 bases from V and 5 bases from J, with 19 bases between. CDR3 length: 16 amino acids. This CDR3 is CASSPNRGGGNTEAFF. The CDR3 nucleotides are TGTGCCAGCTCACCCAACCGAGGTGGAGGGAATACTGAAGCTTTCTTT. The complete variable domain, with remaining parts taken from reference TRBV18 and TRBJ1-1, reads NAGVMQNPRHLVRRRGQEARLRCSPMKGHSHVYWYRQLPEEGLKFMVYLQKENIIDESGMPKERFSAEFPKEGPSILRIQQVVRGDSAAYFCASSPNRGGGNTEAFFGQGTRLTVV.

The rearrangement uses TRBV6-4 and TRBJ2-3; 9 nucleotides match TRBD2. Looked up from germline, CDR1 is MRHNA and CDR2 is SNTAGT. The CDR3 loop spans 14 amino acids. Trimming at V came to 4 bases and at J to 4 bases, leaving 3 bases not matched to a gene. The CDR3 region is CASSVAGESDTQYF. In DNA, the CDR3 is TGTGCCAGCAGTGTAGCGGGAGAGTCAGATACGCAGTATTTT.

The chain has TRBV13 and TRBJ1-2; possibly TRBD1 for D (5 bases). The CDR3 has 14 amino acids. V lost 5 bases, J lost 0 bases, and 10 bases lay in between. Germline V gene sequence: CDR1 PRHDT, CDR2 FYEKMQ (reference sequence). CDR3 residues: CASSRQLSNYGYTF. The CDR3 nucleotides are TGTGCCAGCAGCCGACAGCTTTCTAACTATGGCTACACCTTC.

This clone came up once. The chain joins TRBV4-1 to TRBJ1-5, with D possibly TRBD1 on 6 matching bases. Trimming removed 4 bases from V and 8 bases from J, with 15 bases in between. The CDR3 has 14 amino acids. The germline V gene encodes CDR1 MGHRA and CDR2 YSYEKL. The CDR3: CASSRTWGPEPQHF. The CDR3 region has the DNA TGCGCCAGCAGCCGGACGTGGGGGCCTGAGCCCCAGCATTTT.

This clone appeared once. The chain is built from TRBV15 and TRBJ2-7; TRBD2 matches 8 bases. In germline, CDR1 is LNHNV, CDR2 YYDKDF (reference sequence). The junction had 10 bases not matched to a gene; V was cut back by 5 bases and J by 1 base. The CDR3 runs to 16 residues. CDR3 residues: CATSLKRESVSYEQYF. DNA for the CDR3: TGTGCCACCAGCTTAAAGCGGGAGTCTGTTTCCTACGAGCAGTACTTC.

V and J are TRBV5-8 and TRBJ1-6; D is unclear. This CDR3 has 15 residues. Per germline, CDR1 SGHTS and CDR2 YDEGEE. V lost 3 bases, J lost 5 bases, and 12 bases lay in between. CDR3 sequence: CASSSGSRNNSPLHF. CDR3 nucleotide sequence: TGTGCCAGCAGCTCCGGGTCCCGAAATAATTCACCCCTCCACTTT.

The V and J genes are TRBV5-1 and TRBJ1-4; D is ambiguous. The V gene lost 4 bases and the J gene lost 3 bases, with 7 bases spanning the gap. The CDR3 covers 13 residues. Germline CDR1 SGHRS, CDR2 YFSETQ. This CDR3 is CASSLGPNEKLFF. CDR3 coding DNA: TGCGCCAGCAGCCTAGGTCCTAATGAAAAACTGTTTTTT.

V usage is TRBV27 and J usage is TRBJ2-3; the D gene is possibly TRBD2 (6 bases). Germline assignment: CDR1 MNHEY and CDR2 SMNVEV (reference sequence). This CDR3 has 17 residues. The germline V and J ends were trimmed by 8 bases and 3 bases, with 24 bases remaining between them. CDR3 in amino acids: CASRWQFRDWGTDTQYF. The DNA for the CDR3 is TGTGCCAGCCGTTGGCAGTTCCGGGACTGGGGGACAGATACGCAGTATTTT.